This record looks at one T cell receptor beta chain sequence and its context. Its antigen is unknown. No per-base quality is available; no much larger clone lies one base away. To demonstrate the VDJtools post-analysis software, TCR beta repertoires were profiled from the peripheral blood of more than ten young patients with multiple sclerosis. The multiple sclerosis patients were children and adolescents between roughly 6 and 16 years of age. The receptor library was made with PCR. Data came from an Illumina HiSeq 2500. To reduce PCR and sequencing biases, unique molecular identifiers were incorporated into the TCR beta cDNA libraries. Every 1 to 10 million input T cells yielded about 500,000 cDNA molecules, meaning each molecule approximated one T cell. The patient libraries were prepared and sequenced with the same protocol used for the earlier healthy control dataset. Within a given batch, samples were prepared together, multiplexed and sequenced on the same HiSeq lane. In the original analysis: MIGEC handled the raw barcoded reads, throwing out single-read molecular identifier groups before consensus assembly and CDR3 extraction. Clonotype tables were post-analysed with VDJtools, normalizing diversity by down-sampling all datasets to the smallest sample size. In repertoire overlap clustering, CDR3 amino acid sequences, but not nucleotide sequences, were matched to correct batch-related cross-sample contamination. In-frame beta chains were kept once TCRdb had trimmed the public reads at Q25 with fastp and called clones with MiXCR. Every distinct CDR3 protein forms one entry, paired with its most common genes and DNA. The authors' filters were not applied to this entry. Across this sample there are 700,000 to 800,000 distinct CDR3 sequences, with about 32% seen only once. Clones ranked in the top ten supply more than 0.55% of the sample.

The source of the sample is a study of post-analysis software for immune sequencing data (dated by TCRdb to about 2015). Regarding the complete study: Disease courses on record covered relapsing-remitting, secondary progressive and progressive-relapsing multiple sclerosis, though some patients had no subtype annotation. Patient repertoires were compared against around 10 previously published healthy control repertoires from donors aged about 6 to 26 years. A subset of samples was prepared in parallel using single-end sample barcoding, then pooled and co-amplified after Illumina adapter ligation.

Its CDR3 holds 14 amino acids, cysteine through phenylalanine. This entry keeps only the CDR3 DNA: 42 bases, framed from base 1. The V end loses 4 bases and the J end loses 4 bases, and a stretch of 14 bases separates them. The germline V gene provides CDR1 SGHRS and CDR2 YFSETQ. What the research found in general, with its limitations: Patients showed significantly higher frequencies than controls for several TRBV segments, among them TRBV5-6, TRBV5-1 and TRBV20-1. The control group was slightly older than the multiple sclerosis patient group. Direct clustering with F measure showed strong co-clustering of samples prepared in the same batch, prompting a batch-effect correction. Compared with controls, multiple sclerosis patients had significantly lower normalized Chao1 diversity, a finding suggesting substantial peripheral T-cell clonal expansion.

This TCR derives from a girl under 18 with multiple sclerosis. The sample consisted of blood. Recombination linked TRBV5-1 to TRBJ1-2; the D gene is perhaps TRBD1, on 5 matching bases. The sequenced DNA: TGCGCCAGCAGCCCGGCAATAGACAGCTATGGCTACACCTTC. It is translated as CASSPAIDSYGYTF.